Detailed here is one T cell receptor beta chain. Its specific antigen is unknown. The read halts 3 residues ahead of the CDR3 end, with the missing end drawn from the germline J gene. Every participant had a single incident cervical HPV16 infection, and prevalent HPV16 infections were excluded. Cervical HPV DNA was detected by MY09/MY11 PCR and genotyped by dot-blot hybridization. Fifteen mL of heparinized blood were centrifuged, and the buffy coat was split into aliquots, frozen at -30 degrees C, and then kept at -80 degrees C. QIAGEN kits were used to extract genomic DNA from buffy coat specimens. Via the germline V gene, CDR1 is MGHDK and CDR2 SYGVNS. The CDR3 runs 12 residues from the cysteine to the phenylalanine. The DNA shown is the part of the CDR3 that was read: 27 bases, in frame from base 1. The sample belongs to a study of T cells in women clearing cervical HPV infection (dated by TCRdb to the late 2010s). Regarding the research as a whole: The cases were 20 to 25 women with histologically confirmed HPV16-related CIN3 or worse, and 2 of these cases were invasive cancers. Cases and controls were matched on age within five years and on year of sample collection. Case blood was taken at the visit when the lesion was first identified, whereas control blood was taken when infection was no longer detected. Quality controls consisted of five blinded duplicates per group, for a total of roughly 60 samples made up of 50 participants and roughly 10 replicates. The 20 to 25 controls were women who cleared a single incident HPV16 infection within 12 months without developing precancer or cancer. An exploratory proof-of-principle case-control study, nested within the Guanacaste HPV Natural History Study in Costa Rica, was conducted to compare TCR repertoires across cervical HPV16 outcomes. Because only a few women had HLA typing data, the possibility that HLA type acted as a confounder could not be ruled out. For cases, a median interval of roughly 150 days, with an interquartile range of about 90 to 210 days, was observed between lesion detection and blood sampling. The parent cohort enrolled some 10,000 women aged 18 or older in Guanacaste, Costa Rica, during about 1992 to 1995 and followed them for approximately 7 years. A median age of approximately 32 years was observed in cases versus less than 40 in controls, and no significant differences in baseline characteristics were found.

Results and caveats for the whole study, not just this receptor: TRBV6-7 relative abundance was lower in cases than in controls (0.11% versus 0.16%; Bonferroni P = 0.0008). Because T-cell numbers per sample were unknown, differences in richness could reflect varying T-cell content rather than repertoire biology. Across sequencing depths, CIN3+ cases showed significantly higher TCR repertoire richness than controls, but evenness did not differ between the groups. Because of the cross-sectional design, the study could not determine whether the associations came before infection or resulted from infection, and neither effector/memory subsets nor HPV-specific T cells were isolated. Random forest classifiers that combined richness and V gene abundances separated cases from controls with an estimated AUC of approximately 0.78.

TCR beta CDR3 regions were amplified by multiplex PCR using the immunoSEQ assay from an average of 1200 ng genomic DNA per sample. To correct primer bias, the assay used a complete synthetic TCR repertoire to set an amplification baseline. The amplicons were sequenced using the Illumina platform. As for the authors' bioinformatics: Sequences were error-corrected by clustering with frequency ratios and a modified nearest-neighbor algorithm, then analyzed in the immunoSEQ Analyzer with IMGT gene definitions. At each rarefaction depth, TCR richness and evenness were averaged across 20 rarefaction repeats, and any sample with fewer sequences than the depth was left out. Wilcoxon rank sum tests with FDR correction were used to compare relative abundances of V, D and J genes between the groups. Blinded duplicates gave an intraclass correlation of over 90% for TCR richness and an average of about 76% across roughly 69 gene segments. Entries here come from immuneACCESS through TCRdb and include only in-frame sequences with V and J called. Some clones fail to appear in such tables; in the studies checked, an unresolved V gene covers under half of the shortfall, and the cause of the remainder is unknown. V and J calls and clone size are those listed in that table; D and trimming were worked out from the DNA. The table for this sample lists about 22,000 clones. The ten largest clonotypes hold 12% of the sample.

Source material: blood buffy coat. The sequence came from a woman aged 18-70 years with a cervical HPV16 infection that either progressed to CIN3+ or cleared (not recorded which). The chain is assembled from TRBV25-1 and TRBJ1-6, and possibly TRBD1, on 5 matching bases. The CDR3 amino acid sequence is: CASSVGQGSLHF. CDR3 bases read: TGTGCCAGCAGTGTAGGCCAGGGATCC.